The entry that follows covers one T cell receptor beta chain sequence. The CDR3 is 13 residues long. Trimming stripped 5 bases from V and 4 bases from J, with 9 bases between. Germline CDR1 reads SEHNR; CDR2 reads FQNEAQ (reference sequence). This specimen comes from a study of T cell responses to AZD1222 COVID-19 vaccine. Generated by immunoSEQ multiplex PCR, the TCRdb table keeps only in-frame clones and is missing some. This table has 65,000 to 75,000 clones, approximately 80% appearing once. The starting material was peripheral blood, obtained on day 0 of AZD1222 vaccination. The sequence came from an adult in good health. The chain combines TRBV7-9 with TRBJ2-1; D gene uncertain. The CDR3 spells CASSMESYNEQFF. The CDR3 DNA reads as TGTGCCAGCAGCATGGAGTCTTACAATGAGCAGTTCTTC. Filled out from reference TRBV7-9 and TRBJ2-1, the complete variable domain reads DTGVSQNPRHKITKRGQNVTFRCDPISEHNRLYWYRQTLGQGPEFLTYFQNEAQLEKSRLLSDRFSAERPKGSFSTLEIQRTEQGDSAMYLCASSMESYNEQFFGPGTRLTVL.